One sample yielded the 26 T cell receptor beta chains listed below, sequenced in a study of T cell repertoires in cytomegalovirus infection. One entry per CDR3 protein results from TCRdb running MiXCR on the reads. The sample carries 480,000 or so distinct CDR3 sequences, about 11% recorded once. What was sequenced was PBMCs. The receptor source for this set is a human donor in good health (CMV status not recorded). Some clones in this sample may be carry-over from other donors' samples.

The table lists this clonotype with a few counts. The rearrangement uses TRBV7-3 and TRBJ2-1; perhaps TRBD2 as D (6 bases). Germline loops: CDR1 SGHTA, CDR2 FQGTGA. V lost 2 bases and J 6 bases, leaving 11 bases between the germline ends. This CDR3 is 14 amino acids long. The CDR3 nucleotides are TGTGCCAGCAGCTTATCGGGACTGCTCAATGAGCAGTTCTTC. Residues: CASSLSGLLNEQFF.

This clonotype came up many times. The chain uses TRBV20-1 and TRBJ2-7, with D possibly being TRBD2 (6 bases). V shed 4 bases and J shed 4 bases, with 14 bases lying between them. CDR3 length: 13 amino acids. Germline values: CDR1 DFQATT, CDR2 SNEGSKA (reference sequence). CDR3 residues: CSATSWAGYEQYF. In DNA, the CDR3 is TGCAGTGCTACCTCCTGGGCGGGGTACGAGCAGTACTTC.

This clonotype was found a few times. This clone may be a read error of a much larger clone one base away. This chain connects TRBV5-6 to TRBJ2-5; D remains unclear. CDR1 and CDR2 (germline): SGHDT, YYEEEE. The CDR3 totals 13 residues. Trimming cost V 5 bases and J 5 bases, with 13 bases left between them. The CDR3 protein is CASSYWGGETQYF. CDR3 DNA sequence: TGTGCCAGCAGTTACTGGGGTGGGGAGACCCAGTACTTC. The full variable domain, in which reference TRBV5-6 and TRBJ2-5 provide the parts outside the CDR3, is DAGVTQSPTHLIKTRGQQVTLRCSPKSGHDTVSWYQQALGQGPQFIFQYYEEEERQRGNFPDRFSGHQFPNYSSELNVNALLLGDSALYLCASSYWGGETQYFGPGTRLLVL.

This clonotype was seen ten or more times. The V gene is TRBV14, the J gene TRBJ2-6, with 8 bases identical to TRBD2. V trimming: 4 bases; J trimming: 1 base; junction bases outside the gene matches: 15. Germline assignment: CDR1 SGHDN and CDR2 FVKESK. CDR3 length: 20 amino acids. The DNA of the CDR3 is TGTGCCAGCAGCCCCCGGGAGGGGGGTAGAGTCTTTTCTGGGGCCAACGTCCTGACTTTC. This encodes CASSPREGGRVFSGANVLTF.

The V call is TRBV27, the J call TRBJ2-1; D gene ambiguous. Germline V gives CDR1 MNHEY, CDR2 SMNVEV (reference sequence). The CDR3 sequence is 16 residues long. V was pared by 2 bases and J by 0 bases, with 11 bases between. CDR3 in DNA: TGTGCCAGCAGTTTAGGAGCGACGGGCTCCTACAATGAGCAGTTCTTC. Residues: CASSLGATGSYNEQFF.

This sequence joins TRBV3-1 and TRBJ1-5, with D unclear. Trimming cost V 1 base and J 7 bases, with 11 bases left between them. The CDR3 spans 14 residues. Germline V CDR1 and CDR2: LGHDT, YNNKEL (reference sequence). DNA of the CDR3: TGTGCCAGCAGCCAAGCTGGTTCCAGGCAGCCCCAGCATTTT. This encodes CASSQAGSRQPQHF.

This clonotype was found a few times. The V and J genes are TRBV5-1 and TRBJ1-3, with D tentatively TRBD1 (5 bases). The CDR3 is made up of 16 amino acids. The V end lost 2 bases, the J end lost 1 base, and 13 bases lay between the germline ends. The germline V gene encodes CDR1 SGHRS and CDR2 YFSETQ. The CDR3 coding sequence is TGCGCCAGCAGCTTCGAAGGGACGTCTTCTGGAAACACCATATATTTT. Translating it yields CASSFEGTSSGNTIYF.

The chain is built from TRBV5-1 and TRBJ1-1; TRBD1 might be the D (5 bases). The CDR3 sequence is 13 residues long. The germline V gene encodes CDR1 SGHRS and CDR2 YFSETQ. Trimming took off 3 bases at V and 5 bases at J, with 11 bases between the two ends. The CDR3 region is CASSYVGGTEAFF. The CDR3 DNA reads TGCGCCAGCAGCTACGTTGGGGGAACTGAAGCTTTCTTT.

This clonotype was recorded many times. The chain is built from TRBV24-1 and TRBJ2-1; TRBD1 matches at 11 bases. This CDR3 contains 19 residues. V shed 2 bases, J shed 0 bases, and the junction held 8 bases outside the gene matches. Germline V gene sequence: CDR1 KGHDR, CDR2 SFDVKD. For the CDR3, the DNA is TGTGCCACCAGTGATTCCCCCAGGACAGGGGGCGCCTCCTACAATGAGCAGTTCTTC. As protein: CATSDSPRTGGASYNEQFF.

This clonotype was picked up a small number of times. V is TRBV20-1 and J is TRBJ2-7; TRBD1 matches at 7 bases. Per the germline V gene, CDR1 is DFQATT and CDR2 is SNEGSKA (reference sequence). The CDR3 consists of 13 residues. The ends lost 6 bases at V and 1 base at J; junction bases unmatched: 6. The CDR3 loop is CSAGTVNSYEQYF. Written as DNA, the CDR3 is TGCAGTGCAGGGACAGTGAATTCCTACGAGCAGTACTTC.

The rearrangement links TRBV3-1 to TRBJ2-7; a possible D gene is TRBD2 (5 bases). Between the trimmed V and J ends, which lost 1 base and 3 bases, there was a span of 16 bases. The CDR3 is made up of 16 amino acids. Per the germline V gene, CDR1 is LGHDT and CDR2 is YNNKEL (reference sequence). In DNA, the CDR3 is TGTGCCAGCAGCCAAGCCTTGACGGAGAGGGACTACGAGCAGTACTTC. Amino acids: CASSQALTERDYEQYF.

At least ten counts were recorded for this clonotype. The V gene is TRBV5-4, the J gene TRBJ2-6; TRBD1 might be the D (5 bases). From germline, CDR1 is SGHNT and CDR2 YYREEE (reference sequence). This CDR3 comprises 17 residues. Trimming took off 4 bases at V and 0 bases at J, with 14 bases between the two ends. The CDR3 spells CASSLKQVLSGANVLTF. For the CDR3, the DNA is TGTGCCAGCAGCCTGAAACAGGTCCTCTCTGGGGCCAACGTCCTGACTTTC.

The sample holds a few counts of this clonotype. This rearrangement joins TRBV20-1 to TRBJ2-3, with 8 bases matching TRBD1. The CDR3 spans 14 residues. The germline gives CDR1 DFQATT, CDR2 SNEGSKA (reference sequence). The junction had 2 bases not matched to a gene; V was cut back by 0 bases and J by 3 bases. The CDR3 protein is CSARDQGATDTQYF. CDR3 sequence (DNA): TGCAGTGCTAGAGATCAGGGGGCGACAGATACGCAGTATTTT.

The chain links TRBV5-5 to TRBJ2-7, with 9 nucleotides matching TRBD1. This CDR3 spans 14 amino acids. Germline CDR1 and CDR2: SGHKS and YYEKEE (reference sequence). J gave up 5 bases and V 4 bases, and 7 bases lay outside the gene matches. The CDR3 sequence is CASSAGTGTDEQYF. The CDR3, as DNA: TGTGCCAGCAGCGCCGGGACAGGGACCGACGAGCAGTACTTC. The variable domain in full, completed from reference TRBV5-5 and TRBJ2-7, reads DAGVTQSPTHLIKTRGQQVTLRCSPISGHKSVSWYQQVLGQGPQFIFQYYEKEERGRGNFPDRFSARQFPNYSSELNVNALLLGDSALYLCASSAGTGTDEQYFGPGTRLTVT.

This clonotype was counted only a few times. This sequence joins TRBV19 and TRBJ1-5, with 7 bases that match TRBD1. This CDR3 has 16 residues. Germline trimming cut 1 base from V and 2 bases from J; bases unmatched to any gene: 5. CDR1 is LNHDA, CDR2 SQIVND, per germline (reference sequence). The CDR3 sequence is CASSIAPQGRNQPQHF. The CDR3 bases are TGTGCCAGTAGTATAGCCCCACAGGGGCGCAATCAGCCCCAGCATTTT.

This clonotype was observed at least ten times. The rearrangement joins TRBV7-3 to TRBJ1-5, with D unresolved. CDR1 and CDR2 (germline): SGHTA, FQGTGA. V was pared by 7 bases and J by 4 bases, with 17 bases between. The CDR3 spans 15 residues. CDR3 DNA sequence: TGTGCCAGCATAATCGGCTTGTCTCGAAATCAGCCCCAGCATTTT. It yields the protein CASIIGLSRNQPQHF.

This clonotype occurred many times. The rearrangement links TRBV29-1 to TRBJ2-5; 10 nucleotides match TRBD1. The CDR3 has 13 residues. Germline V CDR1 and CDR2: SQVTM, ANQGSEA. Losses at the gene ends were 8 bases for V and 1 base for J; bases not matched to a gene: 4. This chain's CDR3 is CSFRTGGQETQYF. CDR3 in DNA: TGCAGCTTCCGGACAGGGGGCCAAGAGACCCAGTACTTC.

This clonotype appeared many times. The chain employs TRBV6-5 and TRBJ1-1, with 7 bases that match TRBD1. The CDR3 contains 15 residues. Germline CDR1 and CDR2: MNHEY and SVGAGI. V trimming: 2 bases; J trimming: 5 bases; junction bases outside the gene matches: 8. The chain's CDR3 is CASSYLLTGPTEAFF. The CDR3 nucleotides read TGTGCCAGCAGTTACCTCTTGACAGGGCCAACTGAAGCTTTCTTT.

This clonotype was observed a handful of times. The chain combines TRBV20-1 with TRBJ1-5; TRBD1 agrees at 9 bases. V gave up 5 bases and J gave up 5 bases; unmatched junction bases: 4. Germline V CDR1 and CDR2: DFQATT, SNEGSKA (reference sequence). This CDR3 has 13 residues. CDR3 sequence: CSAGQGNDQPQHF. The CDR3 coding sequence is TGCAGTGCTGGACAGGGGAATGATCAGCCCCAGCATTTT.

This clonotype was seen a handful of times. V gene TRBV18 combines with J gene TRBJ1-4, with a tentative D call TRBD1 (6 bases). The CDR3 is 14 residues long. Trimming shortened V by 6 bases and J by 3 bases, and 11 bases separated the two germline ends. Germline loops: CDR1 KGHSH, CDR2 LQKENI. The CDR3 sequence: CASSGGQSNEKLFF. Here the CDR3 DNA reads TGTGCCAGCTCCGGCGGACAGTCTAATGAAAAACTGTTTTTT.

The table lists this clonotype with many counts. The rearrangement uses TRBV29-1 and TRBJ2-1; D possibly matches TRBD1 or TRBD2 (5 bases each). CDR1 SQVTM and CDR2 ANQGSEA come from the germline V gene. V was trimmed by 7 bases and J by 8 bases, leaving 27 bases between them. The CDR3 loop spans 16 amino acids. DNA of the CDR3: TGCAGCGCCTCCGGGACCTCTCTTACCAATACTTATGAGCAGTTCTTC. It codes for CSASGTSLTNTYEQFF.

This clonotype has just one count. This chain links TRBV2 with TRBJ2-2; 11 bases match TRBD1. Per germline, CDR1 SNHLY and CDR2 FYNNEI. There are 18 residues in the CDR3. In nucleotides, the CDR3 is TGTGTCGGACAGGGGGCGGGAACCGGGACAGGGTTAACCGGGGAGCTGTTTTTT. Translation gives CVGQGAGTGTGLTGELFF.

This clonotype was seen a few times. This chain connects TRBV11-2 to TRBJ2-3, with 13 positions matching TRBD2. Per the germline V gene, CDR1 is SGHAT and CDR2 is FQNNGV. V was clipped by 5 bases and J by 8 bases; unmatched bases: 7. This CDR3 spans 15 amino acids. The CDR3 sequence is CASSPPTSGGGTQYF. The CDR3 DNA reads as TGTGCCAGCAGCCCCCCTACTAGCGGGGGGGGTACGCAGTATTTT.

This clonotype occurred many times. The chain couples TRBV12-3 or TRBV12-4 to TRBJ2-1, with D possibly matching TRBD2 (7 bases). Trimming removed 3 bases from V and 12 bases from J, with 15 bases in between. This CDR3 has 13 residues. The CDR3 sequence: CASSLAGALGQFF. CDR3 in DNA: TGTGCCAGCAGTTTGGCGGGGGCACTCGGGCAGTTCTTC.

The table lists this clonotype with many counts. J is TRBJ2-3 and V is TRBV11-3, with TRBD1 as a possible D gene (5 bases). Germline CDR1 SGHNT, CDR2 YENEEA. V shed 6 bases and J shed 1 base, with 8 bases lying between them. The CDR3 length is 13 residues. The CDR3 bases are TGTGCCAGCAGATTGACAGGCACAGATACGCAGTATTTT. Its translation is CASRLTGTDTQYF.

The chain links TRBV5-5 to TRBJ2-1; the match to TRBD2 covers 9 bases. CDR3 length equals 15 residues. Unmatched junction bases numbered 13, after V lost 4 bases and J lost 11 bases. Germline assignment: CDR1 SGHKS and CDR2 YYEKEE (reference sequence). CDR3 DNA: TGTGCCAGCAGCCCCGATGGCGGGGGGGCCAGCCAGCAGTTCTTC. Protein: CASSPDGGGASQQFF.